These 12 T cell receptor beta chains came from one sample sequenced in a study of T cell responses to AZD1222 COVID-19 vaccine. Profiled with immunoSEQ multiplex PCR; TCRdb holds only in-frame clones, not every one. Of 95,000 to 130,000 clones in the sample, about 90% were seen once. The sequenced sample was peripheral blood, obtained on day 0 of AZD1222 vaccination. The receptors originated from an adult in good health.

The V gene is TRBV30, the J gene TRBJ1-1; possible D gene TRBD1, 5 bases. This CDR3 has 14 residues. Between the trimmed V and J ends, which lost 1 base and 5 bases, there was a span of 14 bases. CDR1 is GTSNPN, CDR2 SVGIG, per germline (reference sequence). In DNA form, the CDR3 reads TGTGCCTGGAGTGGAAAGGGGATGGGGACTGAAGCTTTCTTT. Protein: CAWSGKGMGTEAFF. The complete variable domain, with remaining parts taken from reference TRBV30 and TRBJ1-1, reads SQTIHQWPATLVQPVGSPLSLECTVEGTSNPNLYWYRQAAGRGLQLLFYSVGIGQISSEVPQNLSASRPQDRQFILSSKKLLLSDSGFYLCAWSGKGMGTEAFFGQGTRLTVV.

This chain links TRBV10-3 with TRBJ1-1, with unresolved D. V lost 8 bases to trimming and J lost 1 base, with 8 bases between them. The CDR3 has 12 residues. The germline V gene encodes CDR1 ENHRY and CDR2 SYGVKD. Here the CDR3 reads CAISLGNTEAFF. The DNA of the CDR3 is TGTGCCATCTCCCTCGGGAACACTGAAGCTTTCTTT.

This chain uses TRBV19 with TRBJ1-4; the match to TRBD1 covers 10 bases. CDR3 length: 17 residues. Per germline, CDR1 LNHDA and CDR2 SQIVND (reference sequence). V shed 5 bases and J 14 bases; nucleotides not matched to a gene: 20. The CDR3 region is CASSPRDRGGFENWLFF. CDR3 sequence (DNA): TGTGCCAGTAGTCCCAGGGACAGGGGCGGTTTCGAAAACTGGCTGTTTTTT. The full variable domain, completed using reference TRBV19 and TRBJ1-4, is DGGITQSPKYLFRKEGQNVTLSCEQNLNHDAMYWYRQDPGQGLRLIYYSQIVNDFQKGDIAEGYSVSREKKESFPLTVTSAQKNPTAFYLCASSPRDRGGFENWLFFGSGTQLSVL.

The V call is TRBV24-1, the J call TRBJ1-1; 7 nucleotides line up with TRBD1. The CDR3 totals 13 residues. Germline V gene data show CDR1 as KGHDR and CDR2 as SFDVKD. V gave up 2 bases and J gave up 8 bases; unmatched junction bases: 4. This CDR3 reads CATSDSRGVEAFF. The CDR3 coding sequence is TGTGCCACCAGTGATTCCAGGGGGGTGGAAGCTTTCTTT.

The rearrangement joins TRBV3-1 (or the pseudogene TRBV3-2) to TRBJ2-1; D might be TRBD1 (5 bases). V was clipped by 1 base and J by 12 bases, with 10 bases between them. The CDR3 contains 12 residues. The V gene's germline CDR1 is LGHDT and CDR2 YNNKEL (reference sequence). In nucleotides, the CDR3 is TGTGCCAGCAGCCAAGTCCCAGGGTGGCAGTTCTTC. Protein product: CASSQVPGWQFF.

The chain uses TRBV6-5 and TRBJ2-7, with D possibly called TRBD1 or TRBD2 (5 bases each). Trimming shortened V by 2 bases and J by 2 bases, and 13 bases separated the two germline ends. Looked up from germline, CDR1 is MNHEY and CDR2 is SVGAGI. This CDR3 region has 15 residues. The CDR3 spells CASSYPGGTTYEQYF. The CDR3 bases are TGTGCCAGCAGTTACCCTGGGGGAACCACCTACGAGCAGTACTTC.

The V and J genes are TRBV18 and TRBJ1-5; TRBD1 might be the D (6 bases). Trimming pared 3 bases from V and 0 bases from J, leaving 12 bases between. CDR1 and CDR2 from the germline V gene are KGHSH and LQKENI. The length of the CDR3 is 16 residues. CDR3 in DNA: TGTGCCAGCTCACCGCGGACAGATTATAGCAATCAGCCCCAGCATTTT. It translates to CASSPRTDYSNQPQHF.

V usage is TRBV25-1 and J usage is TRBJ1-5; a possible D gene is TRBD1 (5 bases). Trimming shortened V by 2 bases and J by 6 bases, and 8 bases separated the two germline ends. CDR3 size: 13 residues. CDR1 and CDR2 (germline): MGHDK, SYGVNS. The CDR3 DNA reads TGTGCCAGCAGTGAAGGGGACCTTCAGCCCCAGCATTTT. It is translated as CASSEGDLQPQHF.

V and J are TRBV2 and TRBJ1-5, with a weak D call TRBD1 (5 bases). Germline loops: CDR1 SNHLY, CDR2 FYNNEI. V shed 2 bases and J shed 4 bases, with 9 bases lying between them. The CDR3 runs to 14 residues. CDR3 bases: TGTGCCAGCAGTGAATTCGGGGCGAATCAGCCCCAGCATTTT. It yields the protein CASSEFGANQPQHF. Full variable domain (outside the CDR3, taken from reference TRBV2 and TRBJ1-5): EPEVTQTPSHQVTQMGQEVILRCVPISNHLYFYWYRQILGQKVEFLVSFYNNEISEKSEIFDDQFSVERPDGSNFTLKIRSTKLEDSAMYFCASSEFGANQPQHFGDGTRLSIL.

This chain connects TRBV7-9 to TRBJ2-7; D is perhaps TRBD1 (6 bases). The CDR3 extends over 14 amino acids. CDR1 and CDR2 (germline): SEHNR, FQNEAQ (reference sequence). V was cut by 0 bases and J by 2 bases, with 8 bases left in between. Written as DNA, the CDR3 is TGTGCCAGCAGCTTAGCGGGGGCGACCTACGAGCAGTACTTC. It translates to CASSLAGATYEQYF.

This chain joins TRBV27 and TRBJ1-3; no firm D call. CDR1 and CDR2 (germline): MNHEY, SMNVEV (reference sequence). V was pared by 5 bases and J by 0 bases, with 11 bases between. There are 15 residues in the CDR3. Here the CDR3 DNA reads TGTGCCAGCAGTCTCGACGGATCCTCTGGAAACACCATATATTTT. Translated: CASSLDGSSGNTIYF.

The chain employs TRBV12-5 and TRBJ1-2, with D possibly TRBD1 on 6 matching bases. Germline lookup yields CDR1 LGHNT and CDR2 FRNRAP. The CDR3 runs to 16 residues. Trimming stripped 1 base from V and 4 bases from J, with 16 bases between. For the CDR3, the DNA is TGTGCTAGTGGTTTGGCCCCTGAGACAGGACGCTATGGCTACACCTTC. Its translation is CASGLAPETGRYGYTF.